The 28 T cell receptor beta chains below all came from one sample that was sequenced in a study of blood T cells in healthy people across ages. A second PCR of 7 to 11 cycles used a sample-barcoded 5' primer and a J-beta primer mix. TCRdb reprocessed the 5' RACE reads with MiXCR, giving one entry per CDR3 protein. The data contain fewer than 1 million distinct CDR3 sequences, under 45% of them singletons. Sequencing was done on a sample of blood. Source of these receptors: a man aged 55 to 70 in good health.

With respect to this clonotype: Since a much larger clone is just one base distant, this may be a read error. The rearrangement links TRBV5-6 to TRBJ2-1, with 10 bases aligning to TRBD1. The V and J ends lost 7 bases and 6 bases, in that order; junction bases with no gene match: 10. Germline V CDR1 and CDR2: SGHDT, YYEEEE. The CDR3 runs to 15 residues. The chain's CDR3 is CASGNRDRGFNEQFF. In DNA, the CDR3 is TGTGCCAGCGGCAACCGGGACAGGGGATTCAATGAGCAGTTCTTC.

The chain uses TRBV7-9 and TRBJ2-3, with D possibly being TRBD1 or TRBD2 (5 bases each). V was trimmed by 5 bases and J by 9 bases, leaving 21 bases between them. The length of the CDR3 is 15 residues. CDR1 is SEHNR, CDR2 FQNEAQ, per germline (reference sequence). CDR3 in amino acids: CASSQRRGQALTQYF. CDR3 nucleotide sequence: TGTGCCAGCAGCCAGCGACGGGGCCAGGCGTTGACGCAGTATTTT.

In nucleotides, the CDR3 is TGCGCCAGCAGCCAAGACGACAGGATAAATTCACCCCTCCACTTT. It yields the protein CASSQDDRINSPLHF. V and J are TRBV4-3 and TRBJ1-6; possible D gene TRBD1, 6 bases. V was clipped by 0 bases and J by 7 bases, with 10 bases between them. There are 15 residues in the CDR3. Germline V gives CDR1 LGHNA, CDR2 YSLEER.

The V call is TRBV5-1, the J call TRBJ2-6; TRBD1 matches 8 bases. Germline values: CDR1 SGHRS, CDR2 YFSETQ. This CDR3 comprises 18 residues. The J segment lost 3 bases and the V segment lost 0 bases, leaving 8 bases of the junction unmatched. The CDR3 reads CASSLAARGLSGANVLTF. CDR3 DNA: TGCGCCAGCAGCTTGGCCGCCAGGGGGCTAAGTGGGGCCAACGTCCTGACTTTC.

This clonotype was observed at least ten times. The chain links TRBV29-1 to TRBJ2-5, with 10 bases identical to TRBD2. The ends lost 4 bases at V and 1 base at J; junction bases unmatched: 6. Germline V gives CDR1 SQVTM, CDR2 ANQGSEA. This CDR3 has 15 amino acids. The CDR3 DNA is TGCAGCGTTGTCAGGACTAGCGGATCCCAAGAGACCCAGTACTTC. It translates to CSVVRTSGSQETQYF. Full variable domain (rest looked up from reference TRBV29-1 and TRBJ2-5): SAVISQKPSRDICQRGTSLTIQCQVDSQVTMMFWYRQQPGQSLTLIATANQGSEATYESGFVIDKFPISRPNLTFSTLTVSNMSPEDSSIYLCSVVRTSGSQETQYFGPGTRLLVL.

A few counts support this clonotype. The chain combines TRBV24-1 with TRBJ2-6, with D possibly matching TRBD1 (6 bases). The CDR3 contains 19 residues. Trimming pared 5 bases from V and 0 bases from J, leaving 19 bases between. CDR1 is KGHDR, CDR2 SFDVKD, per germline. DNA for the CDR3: TGTGCCACCAGTGGGGATGACAGGAGATATCGCTCTGGGGCCAACGTCCTGACTTTC. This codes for CATSGDDRRYRSGANVLTF.

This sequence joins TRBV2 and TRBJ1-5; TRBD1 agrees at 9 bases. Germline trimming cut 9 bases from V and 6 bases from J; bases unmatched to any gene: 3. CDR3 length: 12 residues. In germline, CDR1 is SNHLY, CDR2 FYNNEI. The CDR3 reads CASTGGGQPQHF. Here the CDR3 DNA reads TGTGCCAGTACAGGGGGCGGTCAGCCCCAGCATTTT.

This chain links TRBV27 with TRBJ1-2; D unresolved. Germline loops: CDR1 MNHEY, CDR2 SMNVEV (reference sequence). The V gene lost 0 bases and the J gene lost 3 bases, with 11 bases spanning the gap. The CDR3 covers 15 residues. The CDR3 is CASSLSQQTDYGYTF. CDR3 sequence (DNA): TGTGCCAGCAGTTTATCCCAACAAACGGACTATGGCTACACCTTC.

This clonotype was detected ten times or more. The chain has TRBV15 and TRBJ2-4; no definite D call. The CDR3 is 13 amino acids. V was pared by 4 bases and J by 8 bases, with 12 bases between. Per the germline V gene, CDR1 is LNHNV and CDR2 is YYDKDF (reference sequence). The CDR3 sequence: CATSTGPWDIQYF. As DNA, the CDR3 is TGTGCCACCAGCACCGGACCGTGGGACATTCAGTACTTC.

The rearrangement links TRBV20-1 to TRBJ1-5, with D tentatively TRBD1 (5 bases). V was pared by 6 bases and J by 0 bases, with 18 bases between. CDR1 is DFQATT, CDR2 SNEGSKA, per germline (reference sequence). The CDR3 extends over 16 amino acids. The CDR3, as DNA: TGCAGTGCAAGGGGCCAGCAGGGTTATAGCAATCAGCCCCAGCATTTT. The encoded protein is CSARGQQGYSNQPQHF.

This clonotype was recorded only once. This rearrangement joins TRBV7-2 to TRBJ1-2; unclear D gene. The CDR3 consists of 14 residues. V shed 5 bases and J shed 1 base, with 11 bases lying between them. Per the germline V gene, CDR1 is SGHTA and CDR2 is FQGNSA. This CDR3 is CASSAKGSNYGYTF. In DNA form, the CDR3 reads TGTGCCAGCAGCGCCAAAGGCAGTAACTATGGCTACACCTTC.

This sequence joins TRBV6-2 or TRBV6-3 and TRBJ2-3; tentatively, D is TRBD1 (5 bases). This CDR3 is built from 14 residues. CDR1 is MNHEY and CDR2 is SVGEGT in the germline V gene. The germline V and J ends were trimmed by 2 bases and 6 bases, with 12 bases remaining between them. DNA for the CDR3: TGTGCCAGCAGTTACCTCTGGGGCGAGGATACGCAGTATTTT. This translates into CASSYLWGEDTQYF.

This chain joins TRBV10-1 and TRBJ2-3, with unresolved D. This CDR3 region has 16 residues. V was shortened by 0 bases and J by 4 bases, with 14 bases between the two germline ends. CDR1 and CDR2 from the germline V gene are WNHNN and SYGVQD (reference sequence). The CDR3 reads CASSESLEEYADTQYF. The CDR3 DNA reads TGCGCCAGCAGTGAGTCCCTAGAAGAGTACGCAGATACGCAGTATTTT.

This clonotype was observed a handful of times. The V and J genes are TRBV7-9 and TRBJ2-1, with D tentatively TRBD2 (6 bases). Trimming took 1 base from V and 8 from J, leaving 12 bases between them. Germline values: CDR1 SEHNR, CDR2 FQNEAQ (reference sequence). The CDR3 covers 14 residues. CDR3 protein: CASSLGLGGDEQFF. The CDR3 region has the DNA TGTGCCAGCAGCTTAGGGCTGGGCGGGGATGAGCAGTTCTTC. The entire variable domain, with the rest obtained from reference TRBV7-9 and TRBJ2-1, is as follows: DTGVSQNPRHKITKRGQNVTFRCDPISEHNRLYWYRQTLGQGPEFLTYFQNEAQLEKSRLLSDRFSAERPKGSFSTLEIQRTEQGDSAMYLCASSLGLGGDEQFFGPGTRLTVL.

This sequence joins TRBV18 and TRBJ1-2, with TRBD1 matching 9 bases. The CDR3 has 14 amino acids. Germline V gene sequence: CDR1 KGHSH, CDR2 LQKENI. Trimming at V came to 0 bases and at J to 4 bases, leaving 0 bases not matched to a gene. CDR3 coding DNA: TGTGCCAGCTCACCACCGGGACAGGGCTATGGCTACACCTTC. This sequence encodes CASSPPGQGYGYTF.

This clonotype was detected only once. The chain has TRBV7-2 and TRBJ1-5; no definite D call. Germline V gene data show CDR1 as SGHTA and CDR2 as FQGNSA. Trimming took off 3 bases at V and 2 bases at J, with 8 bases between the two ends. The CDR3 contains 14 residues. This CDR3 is CASSFKAGNQPQHF. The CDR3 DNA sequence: TGTGCCAGCAGCTTTAAGGCAGGCAATCAGCCCCAGCATTTT.

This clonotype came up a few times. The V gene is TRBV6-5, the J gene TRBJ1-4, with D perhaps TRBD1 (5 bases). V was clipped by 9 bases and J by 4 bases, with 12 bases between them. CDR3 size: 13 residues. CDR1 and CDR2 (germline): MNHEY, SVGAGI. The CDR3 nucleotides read TGTGCCAGTGGGGGACCGCATAATGAAAAACTGTTTTTT. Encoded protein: CASGGPHNEKLFF.

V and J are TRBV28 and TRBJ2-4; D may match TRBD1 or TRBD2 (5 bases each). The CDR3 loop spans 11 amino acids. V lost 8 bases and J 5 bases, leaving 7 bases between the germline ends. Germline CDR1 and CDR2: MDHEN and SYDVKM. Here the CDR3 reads CASLGQNIQYF. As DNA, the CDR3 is TGTGCCAGCTTGGGACAAAACATTCAGTACTTC.

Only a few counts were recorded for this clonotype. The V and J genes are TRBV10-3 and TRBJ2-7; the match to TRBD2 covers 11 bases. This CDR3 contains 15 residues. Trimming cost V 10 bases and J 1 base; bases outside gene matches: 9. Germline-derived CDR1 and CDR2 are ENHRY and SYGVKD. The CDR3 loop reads CATKPGTSGSYEQYF. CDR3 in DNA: TGTGCCACAAAACCCGGGACTAGCGGATCCTACGAGCAGTACTTC.

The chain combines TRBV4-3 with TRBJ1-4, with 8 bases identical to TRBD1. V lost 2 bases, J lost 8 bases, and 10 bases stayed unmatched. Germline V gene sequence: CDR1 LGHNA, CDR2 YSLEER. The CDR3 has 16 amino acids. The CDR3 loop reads CASSQLTGQVQEKLFF. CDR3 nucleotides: TGCGCCAGCAGCCAACTTACGGGACAGGTTCAAGAAAAACTGTTTTTT.

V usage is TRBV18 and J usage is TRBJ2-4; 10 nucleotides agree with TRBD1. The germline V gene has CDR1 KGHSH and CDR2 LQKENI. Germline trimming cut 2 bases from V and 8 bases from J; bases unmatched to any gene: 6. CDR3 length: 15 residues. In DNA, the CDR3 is TGTGCCAGCTCACCAGCCCGACAGGGGGCTTACATTCAGTACTTC. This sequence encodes CASSPARQGAYIQYF.

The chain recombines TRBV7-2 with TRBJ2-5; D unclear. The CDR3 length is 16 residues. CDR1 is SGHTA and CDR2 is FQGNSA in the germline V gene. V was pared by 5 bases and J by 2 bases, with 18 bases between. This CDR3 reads CASSPPRDGLQETQYF. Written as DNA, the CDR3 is TGTGCCAGCAGCCCCCCACGAGACGGCCTACAAGAGACCCAGTACTTC.

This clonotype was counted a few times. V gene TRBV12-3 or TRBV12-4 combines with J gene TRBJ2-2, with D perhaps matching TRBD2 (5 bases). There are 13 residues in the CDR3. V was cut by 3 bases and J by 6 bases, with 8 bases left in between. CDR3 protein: CASSFSAAGELFF. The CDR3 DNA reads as TGTGCCAGCAGTTTTAGCGCGGCCGGGGAGCTGTTTTTT.

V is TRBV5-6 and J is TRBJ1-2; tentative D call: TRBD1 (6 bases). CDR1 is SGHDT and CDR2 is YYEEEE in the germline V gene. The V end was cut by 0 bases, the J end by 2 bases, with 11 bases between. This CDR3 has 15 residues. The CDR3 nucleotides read TGTGCCAGCAGCTTGGAAGTGGACAGCAACTATGGCTACACCTTC. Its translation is CASSLEVDSNYGYTF. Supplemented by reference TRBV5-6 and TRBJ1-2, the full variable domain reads DAGVTQSPTHLIKTRGQQVTLRCSPKSGHDTVSWYQQALGQGPQFIFQYYEEEERQRGNFPDRFSGHQFPNYSSELNVNALLLGDSALYLCASSLEVDSNYGYTFGSGTRLTVV.

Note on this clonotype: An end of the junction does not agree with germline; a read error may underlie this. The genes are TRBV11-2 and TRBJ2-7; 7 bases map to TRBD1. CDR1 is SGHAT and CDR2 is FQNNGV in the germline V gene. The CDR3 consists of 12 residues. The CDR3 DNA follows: TGTGCCAACAGCATCAGGGGGAACGAGCAGTACTTC. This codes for CANSIRGNEQYF.

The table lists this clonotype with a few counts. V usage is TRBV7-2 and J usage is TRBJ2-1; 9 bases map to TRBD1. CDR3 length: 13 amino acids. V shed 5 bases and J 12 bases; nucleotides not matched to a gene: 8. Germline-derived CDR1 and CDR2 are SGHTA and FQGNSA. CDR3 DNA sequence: TGTGCCAGCAGCCCCGGGACAGGGCTTCGGCAGTTCTTC. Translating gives CASSPGTGLRQFF.

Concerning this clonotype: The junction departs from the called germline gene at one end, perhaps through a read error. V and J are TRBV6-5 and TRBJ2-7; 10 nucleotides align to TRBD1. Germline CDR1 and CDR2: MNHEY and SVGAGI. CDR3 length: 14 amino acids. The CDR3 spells CARSPGQGAYEQYF. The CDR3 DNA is TGTGCCCGCAGCCCCGGACAGGGGGCCTACGAGCAGTACTTC.

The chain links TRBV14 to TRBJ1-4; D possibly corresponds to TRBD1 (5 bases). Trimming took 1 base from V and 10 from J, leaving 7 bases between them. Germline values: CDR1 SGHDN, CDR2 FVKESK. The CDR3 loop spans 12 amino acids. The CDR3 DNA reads TGTGCCAGCAGCCAAGGCGGGGGAAAACTGTTTTTT. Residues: CASSQGGGKLFF.